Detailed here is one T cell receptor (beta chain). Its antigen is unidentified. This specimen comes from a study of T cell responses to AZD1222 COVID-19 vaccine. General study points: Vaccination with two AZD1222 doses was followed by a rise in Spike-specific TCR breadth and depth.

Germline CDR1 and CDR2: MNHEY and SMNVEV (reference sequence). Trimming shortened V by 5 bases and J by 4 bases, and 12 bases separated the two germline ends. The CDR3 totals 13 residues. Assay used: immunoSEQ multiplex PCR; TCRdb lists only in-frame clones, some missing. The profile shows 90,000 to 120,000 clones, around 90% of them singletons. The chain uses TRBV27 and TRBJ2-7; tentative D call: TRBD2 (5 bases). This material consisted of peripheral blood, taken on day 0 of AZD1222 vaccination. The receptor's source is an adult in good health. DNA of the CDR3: TGTGCCAGCAGTGGCGGACTGGCATACGAGCAGTACTTC. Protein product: CASSGGLAYEQYF.